This T cell receptor beta chain was captured by sequencing in a study of blood T cell repertoires in COVID-19. Turning to the study itself: There were acute and convalescent COVID-19 samples, and they came from the United States, Italy and Spain. T cells, B-cell-depleted T cells, or PBMCs supplied cDNA or gDNA.

V gave up 3 bases and J gave up 4 bases; unmatched junction bases: 9. Germline V lookup: CDR1 DFQATT, CDR2 SNEGSKA (reference sequence). This CDR3 is 15 amino acids long. In the original analysis: For nucleated cells, counts were estimated from reference gene primer amplification. Measured with immunoSEQ multiplex PCR; TCRdb has only the in-frame clones, and not every one. The DNA gave D and trimming, while V, J and clone size come from that table. The table has 100,000 to 150,000 clones, 87% seen once; the top ten hold about 7.7%. The rearrangement links TRBV20-1 to TRBJ1-5; 7 bases map to TRBD1. The receptor was derived from a human donor in a cohort sampled during active COVID-19. Specimen: peripheral blood. CDR3 in amino acids: CSASMGGQLNQPQHF. CDR3 nucleotide sequence: TGCAGTGCTAGTATGGGGGGACAGTTAAATCAGCCCCAGCATTTT.